The rows below give T cell receptor beta chains drawn from one sample of a study of blood T cell repertoires in COVID-19. Only in-frame clones appear in the TCRdb table, and some are missing; sequencing was by immunoSEQ multiplex PCR. Of roughly 100,000 clones listed, about nine tenths were seen once; the top ten hold about 3.3%. The sample comprised peripheral blood. All receptors derive from a woman aged 70-85 years with acute or convalescent COVID-19. Each CDR3 is given with its conserved first and last residue. The D gene is left open where the match is weak. Not every row has a clone size; where given, it reads once, few, many or a size class.

TRBV6-5	TRBJ1-2	TRBD1	-	CASLRDREYGYTF	TGTGCCAGCCTACGGGACAGAGAGTATGGCTACACCTTC
TRBV3-1/TRBV3-2	TRBJ2-1	-	-	CASSVSGFEQFF	TGTGCCAGCAGCGTAAGCGGTTTTGAGCAGTTCTTC
TRBV3-1/TRBV3-2	TRBJ1-1	-	once	CASSQDRGRGPNTEAFF	TGTGCCAGCAGCCAAGATCGCGGCAGGGGCCCGAACACTGAAGCTTTCTTT
TRBV2	TRBJ1-5	-	-	CASSEGQTDQPQHF	TGTGCCAGCAGCGAAGGACAGACCGATCAGCCCCAGCATTTT
TRBV7-9	TRBJ2-3	-	-	CASSSDSLITDTQYF	TGTGCCAGCAGCTCGGACTCTCTTATCACAGATACGCAGTATTTT
TRBV3-1/TRBV3-2	TRBJ2-5	-	few	CASSPRQGGETQYF	TGTGCCAGCAGCCCCCGACAGGGAGGAGAGACCCAGTACTTC
TRBV21-1	TRBJ2-1	-	-	CASSNYGSGASSYNEQFF	TGTGCCAGCAGCAACTACGGGAGCGGGGCGAGCTCCTACAATGAGCAGTTCTTC
TRBV7-6	TRBJ2-1	TRBD2	-	CASSQRTSSSYNEQFF	TGTGCCAGCAGCCAACGGACTAGCTCATCCTACAATGAGCAGTTCTTC
TRBV2	TRBJ2-5	TRBD1	-	CASSEHFGTGFQGTQYF	TGTGCCAGCAGTGAGCATTTCGGGACAGGGTTTCAAGGGACCCAGTACTTC
TRBV19	TRBJ1-1	TRBD1	-	CASSIGAGGTGLRNTEAFF	TGTGCCAGTAGTATAGGGGCTGGCGGGACAGGGTTGAGGAACACTGAAGCTTTCTTT
TRBV5-1	TRBJ1-2	-	few	CASSSAGDGYGYTF	TGCGCCAGCAGCTCCGCAGGGGATGGCTATGGCTACACCTTC
TRBV23-1	TRBJ1-1	-	-	CASPLWSAQTEAFF	TGCGCCAGCCCCCTCTGGTCGGCACAGACTGAAGCTTTCTTT
TRBV5-1	TRBJ2-7	TRBD2	-	CASSFGEGLYEQYF	TGCGCCAGCAGCTTCGGGGAGGGGTTATACGAGCAGTACTTC
TRBV6-5	TRBJ2-5	-	-	CASSRYGSGETQYF	TGTGCCAGCAGCCGATATGGGTCGGGAGAGACCCAGTACTTC
TRBV11-2	TRBJ2-1	-	once	CASSLVGPVQGQFF	TGTGCCAGCAGCTTAGTGGGCCCCGTACAAGGGCAGTTCTTC
TRBV5-8	TRBJ1-2	-	-	CASSLPGANYGYTF	TGTGCCAGCAGCTTGCCGGGAGCTAACTATGGCTACACCTTC
TRBV6-5	TRBJ2-3	TRBD2	-	CASSYTSGDTQYF	TGTGCCAGCAGTTACACTAGCGGAGATACGCAGTATTTT
TRBV7-9	TRBJ2-3	-	-	CASSLGSYTSTDTQYF	TGTGCCAGCAGCTTAGGTAGCTATACTAGCACAGATACGCAGTATTTT
TRBV27	TRBJ1-3	TRBD1	once	CASSLSARTGGRNTIYF	TGTGCCAGCAGTTTATCGGCCCGGACAGGGGGGAGGAACACCATATATTTT
TRBV28	TRBJ2-4	-	-	CASSSPTAGENIQYF	TGTGCCAGCAGTTCCCCGACAGCTGGGGAAAACATTCAGTACTTC
TRBV7-9	TRBJ1-1	TRBD1	-	CASSSKDRGLMNTEAFF	TGTGCCAGCAGCTCAAAGGACAGGGGGCTAATGAACACTGAAGCTTTCTTT
TRBV24-1	TRBJ1-5	-	-	CATREGGASWDQPQHF	TGTGCCACCCGAGAGGGAGGGGCTAGTTGGGATCAGCCCCAGCATTTT
TRBV10-3	TRBJ2-7	TRBD2	-	CAISGTRDYEQYF	TGTGCCATCAGTGGGACTAGAGACTACGAGCAGTACTTC
TRBV11-1	TRBJ2-1	-	few	CASSLGPGDDNEQFF	TGTGCCAGCAGCTTAGGCCCGGGAGATGACAATGAGCAGTTCTTC
TRBV7-2	TRBJ2-5	-	-	CASSRGRGETQYF	TGTGCCAGCAGCCGGGGACGGGGGGAGACCCAGTACTTC
TRBV28	TRBJ2-5	-	-	CASSRRQAQQETQYF	TGTGCCAGCAGCCGACGACAAGCTCAACAAGAGACCCAGTACTTC
TRBV27	TRBJ2-3	TRBD2	-	CASKGIASGVFFPDTQYF	TGTGCCAGCAAGGGAATCGCTAGCGGGGTTTTTTTTCCAGATACGCAGTATTTT
TRBV5-1	TRBJ1-2	-	once	CASSLTGPDGYTF	TGCGCCAGCAGCTTGACAGGGCCGGATGGCTACACCTTC
TRBV5-1	TRBJ1-2	-	-	CASSLTTEPYGYTF	TGCGCCAGCAGCTTGACCACCGAGCCGTATGGCTACACCTTC
TRBV30	TRBJ1-5	-	-	CAWSQTANQPQHF	TGTGCCTGGAGCCAGACAGCTAATCAGCCCCAGCATTTT
TRBV10-1	TRBJ2-1	TRBD2	-	CASTRSLAGGPHEQFF	TGCGCCAGCACCCGATCTCTAGCGGGGGGGCCCCATGAGCAGTTCTTC
TRBV28	TRBJ1-2	TRBD1	-	CASSPPGGQATNYGYTF	TGTGCCAGCAGTCCCCCAGGGGGACAGGCGACTAACTATGGCTACACCTTC
TRBV28	TRBJ2-7	TRBD2	-	CASSFLVPGLEEPLFGEQYF	TGTGCCAGCAGTTTCCTCGTACCGGGACTAGAGGAGCCCCTGTTTGGCGAGCAGTACTTC
TRBV15	TRBJ2-7	-	-	CATSRDVLGGIGEQYF	TGTGCCACCAGCAGAGATGTTCTGGGGGGAATCGGCGAGCAGTACTTC
TRBV4-1	TRBJ2-3	TRBD2	-	CASSQVRRGGTDTQYF	TGCGCCAGCAGCCAAGTTCGGCGGGGGGGGACAGATACGCAGTATTTT
TRBV7-9	TRBJ1-6	-	-	CASSPWGTTYNSPLHF	TGTGCCAGCAGCCCTTGGGGGACAACCTATAATTCACCCCTCCACTTT
TRBV18	TRBJ2-7	-	-	CASSPLVGADSYEQYF	TGTGCCAGCTCACCCTTGGTGGGGGCCGACTCCTACGAGCAGTACTTC
TRBV18	TRBJ1-5	-	-	CASSPDRVSPQHF	TGTGCCAGCTCACCAGATCGAGTGTCGCCCCAGCATTTT
TRBV29-1	TRBJ1-2	TRBD1	-	CSVLGQAFLGSGYTF	TGCAGCGTTTTGGGACAGGCGTTTTTAGGTTCTGGCTACACCTTC
TRBV7-8	TRBJ2-3	-	-	CASSLVWGLGGPTDTQYF	TGTGCCAGCAGCTTAGTTTGGGGCCTGGGGGGACCCACAGATACGCAGTATTTT
TRBV5-1	TRBJ1-2	-	-	CASSTSGNYGYTF	TGCGCCAGCAGTACGTCAGGCAACTATGGCTACACCTTC
TRBV7-9	TRBJ1-4	-	-	CASSATGLDEKLFF	TGTGCCAGCAGCGCAACAGGGTTGGATGAAAAACTGTTTTTT
TRBV5-1	TRBJ2-3	TRBD2	once	CASSIGLVGSTDTQYF	TGCGCCAGCAGCATTGGACTAGTGGGTAGCACAGATACGCAGTATTTT
TRBV6-7	TRBJ2-1	-	once	CASSYSRGRGGNEQFF	TGTGCCAGCAGTTACTCGAGGGGTCGGGGAGGCAATGAGCAGTTCTTC
TRBV5-1	TRBJ2-1	TRBD2	-	CASSKASGTYNEQFF	TGCGCCAGCAGTAAGGCTAGCGGGACCTACAATGAGCAGTTCTTC
TRBV2	TRBJ1-2	-	once	CASKSQGSGYTF	TGTGCCAGCAAATCACAGGGATCTGGCTACACCTTC
TRBV7-9	TRBJ2-5	-	-	CASSSTRDLSSLTQYF	TGTGCCAGCAGCTCTACACGGGATCTTTCATCCTTGACCCAGTACTTC
TRBV19	TRBJ2-1	-	-	CASRFAGTSYNEQFF	TGTGCCAGTAGGTTTGCGGGAACCTCCTACAATGAGCAGTTCTTC
TRBV29-1	TRBJ1-5	-	-	CSVGDGGNQPQHF	TGCAGCGTTGGCGACGGAGGAAATCAGCCCCAGCATTTT
TRBV6-5	TRBJ1-1	-	-	CASSYSGSVTFF	TGTGCCAGCAGTTACTCGGGCAGTGTAACTTTCTTT
TRBV5-1	TRBJ1-1	TRBD1	-	CASSETGQNTEAFF	TGCGCCAGCAGCGAGACAGGGCAGAACACTGAAGCTTTCTTT
TRBV19	TRBJ1-2	-	-	CASSIYAGAHGYTF	TGTGCCAGTAGTATTTATGCGGGGGCTCATGGCTACACCTTC
TRBV5-1	TRBJ2-2	TRBD2	-	CASSLGDYLSTGELFF	TGCGCCAGCAGCTTGGGGGACTACTTGAGCACCGGGGAGCTGTTTTTT
TRBV3-1/TRBV3-2	TRBJ1-2	-	-	CASSQVSANYGYTF	TGTGCCAGCAGCCAAGTGTCAGCGAACTATGGCTACACCTTC